This record looks at one T cell receptor (beta chain) sequence and its context. What it binds is unknown. This entry belongs to a study of blood T cells in healthy people across ages. Study-wide results and limits: Estimates based on one million T cells were treated as lower bounds. TCR beta diversity tracked closely with naive T cell percentage.

Then a second PCR, running about 6 to 11 cycles, was carried out with a sample-barcoded 5' primer and a J-beta primer mix. One entry per CDR3 protein results from TCRdb running MiXCR on the 5' RACE reads. The sample has over 1,500,000 distinct CDR3 sequences; around half are singletons. Peripheral blood, roughly 11 milliliters per donor, was collected. The germline CDR1 and CDR2 sequences are SEHNR and FQNEAQ (reference sequence). This CDR3 has 15 amino acids. With 5 bases clipped from V and 6 bases from J, the junction kept 9 bases outside the gene matches. Source material: blood. The V and J genes are TRBV7-9 and TRBJ1-2, with TRBD1 identical over 10 bases. The sequence was obtained from a woman aged 40 to 55 in good health. In DNA, the CDR3 is TGTGCCAGCAGCCCCGATTGGACAGGGGGAGATGGCTACACCTTC. As protein: CASSPDWTGGDGYTF. The variable domain in full, completed from reference TRBV7-9 and TRBJ1-2, reads DTGVSQNPRHKITKRGQNVTFRCDPISEHNRLYWYRQTLGQGPEFLTYFQNEAQLEKSRLLSDRFSAERPKGSFSTLEIQRTEQGDSAMYLCASSPDWTGGDGYTFGSGTRLTVV.